Below are 22 T cell receptor beta chains sequenced from a single sample in a study of shared clonotypes between healthy human individuals. The data were produced by immunoSEQ multiplex PCR, yet TCRdb's version contains in-frame clones alone and is incomplete. Here the sample spans 550,000 to 700,000 clones, 73% being singletons. The sample comprised memory CD4+ T cells sorted from blood. Sample subset: CD45RA-negative fraction. These receptors were taken from a woman between 25 and 40 years old in good health.

The chain uses TRBV19 and TRBJ1-5; no clear D. Germline V CDR1 and CDR2: LNHDA, SQIVND (reference sequence). V was trimmed by 3 bases and J by 1 base, leaving 10 bases between them. The CDR3 has 15 amino acids. The CDR3 spells CASSILERSNQPQHF. The CDR3 DNA follows: TGTGCCAGTAGTATTCTGGAGAGGAGCAATCAGCCCCAGCATTTT.

On this clone: This sample includes further DNA sequences coding for the same CDR3. This sequence joins TRBV28 and TRBJ2-1; possible D gene TRBD2, 6 bases. Trimming removed 1 base from V and 3 bases from J, with 7 bases in between. Germline V gives CDR1 MDHEN, CDR2 SYDVKM. This CDR3 region has 14 residues. CDR3 protein: CASSLSGSYNEQFF. DNA for the CDR3: TGTGCCAGCAGTTTATCCGGGAGCTACAATGAGCAGTTCTTC.

This chain connects TRBV5-6 to TRBJ1-2; 9 bases match TRBD1. The CDR3 totals 13 residues. The germline CDR1 and CDR2 sequences are SGHDT and YYEEEE. Trimming removed 2 bases from V and 6 bases from J; junction bases left unmatched: 2. CDR3 sequence: CASSLRDRDGYTF. For the CDR3, the DNA is TGTGCCAGCAGCTTAAGGGACAGGGATGGCTACACCTTC.

As concerns this clone: The same CDR3 arises from other DNA sequences in this sample as well. The chain links TRBV29-1 to TRBJ1-1; D may be TRBD1 (5 bases). V lost 3 bases and J 5 bases, leaving 10 bases between the germline ends. The length of the CDR3 is 12 residues. Germline CDR1 is SQVTM and CDR2 is ANQGSEA. Here the CDR3 DNA reads TGCAGCGTTGAGTCCGGGGGGACTGAAGCTTTCTTT. Its protein is CSVESGGTEAFF.

CDR3 sequence: CSVDLGGTIYF. The CDR3 bases are TGCAGCGTTGACTTGGGAGGCACCATATATTTT. This sequence joins TRBV29-1 and TRBJ1-3; unclear D gene. The CDR3 has 11 residues. The V gene's germline CDR1 is SQVTM and CDR2 ANQGSEA. Trimming removed 3 bases at V and 9 bases at J, with 9 bases between.

The rearrangement links TRBV5-1 to TRBJ2-5; 11 bases align to TRBD1. The CDR3 has 15 residues. Losses at the gene ends were 4 bases for V and 4 bases for J; bases not matched to a gene: 6. Per germline, CDR1 SGHRS and CDR2 YFSETQ. CDR3 coding DNA: TGCGCCAGCAGCGAAACCGGGACAGGGGGAGAGACCCAGTACTTC. Amino acid sequence: CASSETGTGGETQYF. The whole variable domain, remainder taken from reference TRBV5-1 and TRBJ2-5, is KAGVTQTPRYLIKTRGQQVTLSCSPISGHRSVSWYQQTPGQGLQFLFEYFSETQRNKGNFPGRFSGRQFSNSRSEMNVSTLELGDSALYLCASSETGTGGETQYFGPGTRLLVL.

The genes are TRBV5-1 and TRBJ2-7, with D perhaps being TRBD1 or TRBD2 (7 bases each). This CDR3 contains 16 residues. Per germline, CDR1 SGHRS and CDR2 YFSETQ. V was cut by 0 bases and J by 6 bases, with 19 bases left in between. The CDR3 DNA reads TGCGCCAGCAGCTTGGACACAGGGGTGGGCGGGGGCGAGCAGTACTTC. It is translated as CASSLDTGVGGGEQYF. The whole variable domain, filled in from reference TRBV5-1 and TRBJ2-7, reads KAGVTQTPRYLIKTRGQQVTLSCSPISGHRSVSWYQQTPGQGLQFLFEYFSETQRNKGNFPGRFSGRQFSNSRSEMNVSTLELGDSALYLCASSLDTGVGGGEQYFGPGTRLTVT.

Comments on this clone: Other DNA sequences in this specimen translate into the identical CDR3. This sequence joins TRBV5-4 and TRBJ2-2; the match to TRBD2 covers 13 bases. Germline values: CDR1 SGHNT, CDR2 YYREEE (reference sequence). The V gene end was trimmed by 5 bases and the J gene end by 6 bases; junction bases not matched to a gene: 7. This CDR3 is 16 amino acids long. The CDR3 DNA sequence: TGTGCCAGCAGTTATGGACTAGCGGGAGTGCCCGGGGAGCTGTTTTTT. It encodes CASSYGLAGVPGELFF.

This clone appeared a few times. V and J are TRBV6-1 and TRBJ1-1; D gene ambiguous. Trimming cost V 3 bases and J 10 bases, with 9 bases left between them. This CDR3 comprises 11 residues. Germline CDR1 and CDR2: MNHNS and SASEGT. The CDR3 sequence is CASSDTQSAFF. The CDR3 DNA is TGTGCCAGCAGTGATACTCAGTCAGCTTTCTTT.

The V and J genes are TRBV19 and TRBJ2-1, with 9 nucleotides matching TRBD2. This CDR3 has 16 amino acids. V lost 3 bases and J lost 6; bases outside the gene matches: 9. From germline, CDR1 is LNHDA and CDR2 SQIVND (reference sequence). The chain's CDR3 is CASSISSGTYSNEQFF. CDR3 bases: TGTGCCAGTAGTATCTCTAGCGGGACCTATTCCAATGAGCAGTTCTTC. The full variable domain, rest sourced from reference TRBV19 and TRBJ2-1, is DGGITQSPKYLFRKEGQNVTLSCEQNLNHDAMYWYRQDPGQGLRLIYYSQIVNDFQKGDIAEGYSVSREKKESFPLTVTSAQKNPTAFYLCASSISSGTYSNEQFFGPGTRLTVL.

CDR3 bases: TGTGCCAGCAGCCCTGCTCGGGTTTTCGACACCGGGGAGCTGTTTTTT. Translated, it gives CASSPARVFDTGELFF. The chain employs TRBV7-9 and TRBJ2-2; D is ambiguous. V dropped 5 bases and J dropped 3 bases, with 16 bases sitting between them. Germline V gene sequence: CDR1 SEHNR, CDR2 FQNEAQ (reference sequence). This CDR3 is built from 16 residues.

In its sample, this clone was seen a few times. The chain recombines TRBV6-1 with TRBJ2-3; D possibly matches TRBD1 or TRBD2 (5 bases each). Germline lookup yields CDR1 MNHNS and CDR2 SASEGT. V was pared by 3 bases and J by 2 bases, with 15 bases between. The CDR3 totals 16 residues. Here the CDR3 reads CASSDLGWDLTDTQYF. DNA for the CDR3: TGTGCCAGCAGTGACCTCGGTTGGGACCTCACAGATACGCAGTATTTT.

This clone has a handful of counts. The gene calls are TRBV27 and TRBJ1-1, with 7 bases that match TRBD1. Germline V gene data show CDR1 as MNHEY and CDR2 as SMNVEV (reference sequence). With V trimmed by 8 bases and J by 2 bases, 8 bases remained unmatched. The length of the CDR3 is 14 residues. The CDR3 nucleotides are TGTGCCAGCTCTCGACAGGGTTCAAACACTGAAGCTTTCTTT. Protein product: CASSRQGSNTEAFF.

V usage is TRBV25-1 and J usage is TRBJ2-1; D possibly corresponds to TRBD1 (5 bases). This CDR3 spans 17 amino acids. Between the trimmed V and J ends, which lost 8 bases and 1 base, there was a span of 21 bases. Germline CDR1 and CDR2: MGHDK and SYGVNS. In DNA, the CDR3 is TGTGCCAGCCGAGCCCCATCGACAGCGCCGTCCTACAATGAGCAGTTCTTC. Protein product: CASRAPSTAPSYNEQFF.

This chain uses TRBV5-1 with TRBJ1-1; tentatively, D is TRBD1 (6 bases). The CDR3 contains 15 residues. Trimming took 4 bases from V and 4 from J, leaving 17 bases between them. Germline assignment: CDR1 SGHRS and CDR2 YFSETQ. For the CDR3, the DNA is TGCGCCAGCAGCCCCGCCGGGACACATGGCACTGAAGCTTTCTTT. It yields the protein CASSPAGTHGTEAFF.

This clone occurred a few times. V usage is TRBV6-5 and J usage is TRBJ2-7; maybe TRBD2 (7 bases). Germline V gene lookup returns CDR1 MNHEY and CDR2 SVGAGI. Trimming pared 8 bases from V and 0 bases from J, leaving 14 bases between. The CDR3 sequence is 14 residues long. DNA of the CDR3: TGTGCCAGCGGGAGGGGGGCGAACTCCTACGAGCAGTACTTC. Its translation: CASGRGANSYEQYF.

The gene calls are TRBV5-1 and TRBJ2-1; 12 bases are shared with TRBD2. Germline trimming cut 4 bases from V and 5 bases from J; bases unmatched to any gene: 7. The CDR3 is 16 amino acids. Germline assignment: CDR1 SGHRS and CDR2 YFSETQ. The CDR3 DNA reads as TGCGCCAGCAGCCTAGTGACTAGCGGGAGTAACAATGAGCAGTTCTTC. This encodes CASSLVTSGSNNEQFF.

V and J are TRBV28 and TRBJ1-1; D might be TRBD1 (5 bases). There are 15 residues in the CDR3. V was shortened by 5 bases and J by 1 base, with 14 bases between the two germline ends. Germline V gene lookup returns CDR1 MDHEN and CDR2 SYDVKM. CDR3 region: CASSPQGARNTEAFF. The CDR3 DNA sequence: TGTGCCAGCAGTCCCCAGGGAGCCCGGAACACTGAAGCTTTCTTT.

The chain recombines TRBV9 with TRBJ2-3, with TRBD1 matching over 8 bases. CDR3 size: 16 residues. The junction had 8 bases not matched to a gene; V was cut back by 1 base and J by 4 bases. Germline CDR1 is SGDLS and CDR2 is YYNGEE. The DNA for the CDR3 is TGTGCCAGCAGCGTAAGGGCAGGACAGGGCCCAGATACGCAGTATTTT. This translates into CASSVRAGQGPDTQYF.

The chain couples TRBV14 to TRBJ2-2, with D unclear. The CDR3 has 13 amino acids. Trimming removed 1 base from V and 7 bases from J, with 7 bases in between. The V gene's germline CDR1 is SGHDN and CDR2 FVKESK. CDR3 sequence (DNA): TGTGCCAGCAGCCAAGTGATAGTCGGGGAGCTGTTTTTT. Residues: CASSQVIVGELFF.

The chain couples TRBV4-1 to TRBJ2-7; D possibly matches TRBD1 or TRBD2 (5 bases each). V was trimmed by 1 base and J by 2 bases, leaving 9 bases between them. From germline, CDR1 is MGHRA and CDR2 YSYEKL. CDR3 size: 14 residues. The CDR3 reads CASSQAGDPYEQYF. CDR3 in DNA: TGCGCCAGCAGCCAAGCTGGGGACCCCTACGAGCAGTACTTC.

V is TRBV23-1 and J is TRBJ1-2; tentatively, D is TRBD1 (6 bases). TRBV23-1 belongs to the ORF category, with a function that is uncertain. V shed 3 bases and J shed 5 bases, with 10 bases lying between them. The CDR3 has 13 amino acids. CDR3 sequence reads: CASSQGAPYGYTF. The CDR3 DNA reads TGCGCCAGCAGTCAGGGGGCACCTTATGGCTACACCTTC.